The sequence of this T cell receptor beta chain was determined in a study of T cell clonotyping in hematopoietic cell transplantation. A note on this clone: Its matching antigen is unknown.

In germline, CDR1 is SGHDN, CDR2 FVKESK. The CDR3 is 15 residues long. Between the trimmed V and J ends, which lost 4 bases and 5 bases, there was a span of 18 bases. Profiling relied on immunoSEQ multiplex PCR, and the TCRdb table lists in-frame clones only, not all of them. The sample records some 980 clones, roughly 95% being singletons. Study conclusions and caveats: Pathologically expanded recipient clonotypes increased progressively from day 30 to day 180 as diversity fell. Few recipient clonotypes overlapped donors; over 95% were de novo at given depth.

Sequenced here: peripheral blood mononuclear cells, sampled 180 days after allogeneic stem cell transplant. The sequence derives from a male patient aged 60 to 75 who had an allogeneic stem cell transplant from an unrelated donor, so T cells may come from the graft donor. Some clones in this sample may be carry-over from other donors' samples. The chain couples TRBV14 to TRBJ2-7; TRBD2 might be the D (6 bases). CDR3 in amino acids: CASSPPGRRDHEQYF. The CDR3 DNA reads as TGTGCCAGCAGCCCCCCGGGCAGGAGGGACCACGAGCAGTACTTC.